This TCR beta chain came from a study of blood T cell repertoires in COVID-19. Study at large: Donors in the United States, Italy and Spain gave samples during acute or convalescent COVID-19.

Authors' processing steps: Quantification of nucleated cells was approximated via reference gene primer amplification. The assay was immunoSEQ multiplex PCR, and TCRdb's table has in-frame clones only and misses some. For V, J and clone size, that table is used; D and trimming come from the DNA. The table lists around 64,000 clones, roughly 87% of them singletons. The sample was peripheral blood. The sequence was obtained from a man at least 80 years old in a cohort sampled during active COVID-19.

The chain's CDR3 is CSVGFGQGLGYTF. The CDR3 nucleotides read TGCAGCGTCGGTTTCGGACAGGGTCTTGGCTACACCTTC. The chain uses TRBV29-1 and TRBJ1-2; 8 bases match TRBD1. Germline V gene data show CDR1 as SQVTM and CDR2 as ANQGSEA. V trimming: 6 bases; J trimming: 7 bases; junction bases outside the gene matches: 10. This CDR3 is 13 amino acids long.